Reported below is one TCR beta chain. The antigen is not known. V was trimmed by 1 base and J by 4 bases, leaving 13 bases between them. Germline CDR1 reads KGHSY; CDR2 reads FQNENV. This CDR3 is built from 15 residues. TCRdb keeps only in-frame clones here, not all; method: immunoSEQ multiplex PCR. The sample records about 150,000 clones, about 86% being singletons. The sample is drawn from a study of cytomegalovirus exposure and HLA in healthy donors. Study results and caveats: It was reportedly the case that the classifier diagnosed cytomegalovirus status with high specificity and sensitivity. Subsequent analysis found a tendency for first-cohort TCR clusters to co-occur within the 120 validation repertoires. Most TCRs appeared rarely, but some public TCRs recurred in many donors.

The source is a man between 18 and 35 years old in good health and CMV-seropositive. Sequencing used PBMCs. The chain recombines TRBV16 with TRBJ1-1; D call uncertain. Here the CDR3 reads CASSQWAGASTEAFF. For the CDR3, the DNA is TGTGCCAGCAGCCAATGGGCGGGAGCTTCCACTGAAGCTTTCTTT.